The entry below describes one T cell receptor (beta chain). With 2 bases clipped from V and 2 bases from J, the junction kept 1 base outside the gene matches. From germline, CDR1 is SGHRS and CDR2 YFSETQ. The CDR3 consists of 14 residues. The study assigned cohorts using participant-reported clinical history. The data were taken from a study of blood T cell repertoires in COVID-19. Turning to the study itself: COVID-19 samples collected from the United States, Italy and Spain covered acute and convalescent phases. In each case, the material was cDNA or gDNA derived from T cells, B-cell-depleted T cells, or PBMCs.

As handled by the study authors: Estimation of nucleated cell counts was performed using reference gene primer amplification. Assay: immunoSEQ multiplex PCR; the TCRdb copy retains only in-frame clones and omits some. The V and J calls and clone size come from that table; D and trimming were worked out from the DNA. The data hold around 340,000 clones, with around 86% observed a single time. V is TRBV5-1 and J is TRBJ1-3; 7 bases align to TRBD1. This TCR was sampled from a woman aged 40 to 50 with acute COVID-19. Specimen: PBMCs or T cells enriched from blood (not recorded which). Here the CDR3 reads CASSLQGTGNTIYF. The CDR3 DNA reads TGCGCCAGCAGCTTACAGGGGACTGGAAACACCATATATTTT.